This T cell receptor beta chain emerged from a study of T cells in Graves' hyperthyroidism and ophthalmopathy (dated by TCRdb to between 2018 and 2021). Background for the entire study: Peripheral blood was sampled at the time of initial diagnosis, prior to any treatment. To identify TCR V-J signatures that set the groups apart, the researchers used a discovery cohort of roughly 100 patients, made up of under 45 with Graves' ophthalmopathy and about 55 with stable Graves' hyperthyroidism. Whether ophthalmopathy could be predicted prospectively was tested in an independent validation cohort made up of fewer than 20 hyperthyroidism patients plus 17 patients who later progressed to ophthalmopathy. For training and testing, the 100 or so patients in the discovery cohort were randomly divided in a 7:3 ratio. In addition, the study compared T-cell repertoires in thyroid tissue and in blood from six Graves' hyperthyroidism patients. Once sampling was done, hyperthyroidism patients were given methimazole at a starting dose of 30 mg daily, whereas ophthalmopathy patients were given high-dose intravenous methylprednisolone. The paper reports TCR Vbeta CDR3 sequencing of some 140 peripheral blood samples: under 45 ophthalmopathy, fewer than 80 hyperthyroidism and around 17 progressor patients.

Stable Graves' hyperthyroidism was defined as the absence of progression to ophthalmopathy over 18 months of follow-up. Hyperthyroidism patients were aged 18 to 65 years and newly diagnosed, with disease duration of less than 2 months. Any patient with an uncontrolled infection, another autoimmune disease, pregnancy or lactation was excluded. Diagnoses were based on clinical symptoms, serum thyroxine and TRAb, thyroid ultrasound and orbital computed tomography. Ficoll-Paque density gradient centrifugation was used to isolate PBMCs from around 10 ml of fresh peripheral blood. Trizol reagent was used to extract total RNA, and RNA quality was then checked on an Agilent 2100 Bioanalyzer. This clonotype has a count of ten or more. Its antigen is currently not known. Within one base of it there is no much larger clone, and no base qualities were kept. The CDR3 measures 14 amino acids from cysteine to phenylalanine. Just CDR3 DNA is preserved here, 42 bases in frame from base 1. At the junction V is shortened by 6 bases and J by 0 bases, with 6 bases in between.

TCR beta CDR3 regions were amplified from RNA transcripts. A first-round RT-PCR of the TCR CDR3 used the HTBI primer set with the Qiagen OneStep RT-PCR kit. A second multiplex PCR round built the libraries, followed by size selection and purification. The libraries were sequenced on an Illumina HiSeq2000 using paired-end 100 bp reads. For the original study's pipeline: Raw data were processed with SOAPnuke, discarding reads with adapters, uncalled bases, mean Phred below 15, or no exact constant-primer or identifier match. High-quality paired reads were merged using COPE v1.2.5, and each unique nucleotide sequence was defined as a clonotype. MiTCR v1.1 was used to align clonotypes to the IMGT TRBV, TRBD and TRBJ reference segments. Only V-J combinations with frequency above 0.0001, covering 99% to 99.2% of repertoires, were analysed. The TCS score was defined as F50 (clonal expansion) divided by E x V (chaos), with BLOSUM62-based TCRdist calculated between CDR3 peptides within each V-J. Welch's t-statistics and random forest reduced 500 to 550 V-J features to about 13, which were used in a naive Bayes classifier (R e1071). Using fastp trimming at Q25 and MiXCR clonotype assembly, TCRdb reanalyzed the public sequencing data and kept in-frame beta chains. Each record represents a unique CDR3 protein, reported with the most common genes and DNA among its rows. The V and J calls here are based on TCRdb, not the publication. This sample gives 300,000 to 400,000 distinct CDR3 sequences in total; approximately 13% of them show up just once. The ten top clones hold about 10% of the sample.

The paper as a whole reports these results and caveats: Most expanded thyroid clonotypes (frequency above 0.001) were also detected in blood, a finding suggesting that blood repertoires may reflect thyroid immune responses. A 13 V-J signature model separated ophthalmopathy from stable hyperthyroidism, with approximately 87% sensitivity and 81% to 83% specificity in cross-validation and 80%/75% in testing. In validation, progression to ophthalmopathy was predicted by the model with 55% to 71% sensitivity and 72% to 80% specificity, a median of approximately 6.5 months before onset. No statistical method was used to set the sample size in advance, and investigators knew the group allocation.

The source of this sequence is a woman aged 60-75 years with Graves' hyperthyroidism. The sequence is built from TRBV12-3 or TRBV12-4 and TRBJ2-6, with an unclear D gene assignment. Source material: blood. CDR3 reads: CASSPASGANVLTF. At the DNA level, the sequence is TGTGCCAGCAGCCCAGCCTCTGGGGCCAACGTCCTGACTTTC.